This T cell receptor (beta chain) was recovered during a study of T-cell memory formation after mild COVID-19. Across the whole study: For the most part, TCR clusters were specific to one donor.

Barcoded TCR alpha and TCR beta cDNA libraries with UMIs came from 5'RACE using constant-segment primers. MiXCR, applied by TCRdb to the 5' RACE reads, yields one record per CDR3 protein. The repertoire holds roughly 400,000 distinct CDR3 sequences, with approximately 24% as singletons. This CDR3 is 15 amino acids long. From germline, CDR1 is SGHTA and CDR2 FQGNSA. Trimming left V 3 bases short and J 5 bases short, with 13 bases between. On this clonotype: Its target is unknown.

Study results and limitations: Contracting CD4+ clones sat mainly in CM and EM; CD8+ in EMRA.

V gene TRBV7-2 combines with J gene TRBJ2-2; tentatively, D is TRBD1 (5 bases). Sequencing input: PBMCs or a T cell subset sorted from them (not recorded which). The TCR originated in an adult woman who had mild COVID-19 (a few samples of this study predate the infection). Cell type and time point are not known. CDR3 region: CASSFQTELTGELFF. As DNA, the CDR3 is TGTGCCAGCAGCTTCCAGACAGAACTGACCGGGGAGCTGTTTTTT.